Each of the 2 T cell receptor beta chains below was sequenced from the same sample in a study of PD-1 blockade in classical Hodgkin lymphoma. All the patients suffered relapse after autologous stem cell transplantation, and brentuximab vedotin exposure differed. This table comes from immunoSEQ multiplex PCR, and its TCRdb copy is limited to in-frame clones, with some not included. The profile shows more than 40,000 clones, roughly 70% of them singletons. Sequenced material: peripheral blood mononuclear cells (PBMCs), taken before the second cycle of nivolumab. All receptors derive from a human donor with classical Hodgkin lymphoma.

The rearrangement joins TRBV7-9 to TRBJ1-1; D is uncertain. V shed 2 bases and J shed 3 bases, with 7 bases lying between them. This CDR3 spans 13 amino acids. Germline loops: CDR1 SEHNR, CDR2 FQNEAQ (reference sequence). CDR3 nucleotides: TGTGCCAGCAGCTTAAGACCGGACACTGAAGCTTTCTTT. It translates to CASSLRPDTEAFF.

The chain employs TRBV18 and TRBJ2-5; D gene ambiguous. The CDR3 totals 14 residues. V lost 0 bases to trimming and J lost 5 bases, with 10 bases between them. CDR1 and CDR2 from the germline V gene are KGHSH and LQKENI. The CDR3 coding sequence is TGTGCCAGCTCACCACCGTTGGCCCACGAGACCCAGTACTTC. Its translation is CASSPPLAHETQYF.